These 6 T cell receptor beta chains were all obtained from the same sample, sequenced in a study of T cells in Graves' hyperthyroidism and ophthalmopathy. From RNA transcripts, TCR beta CDR3 regions were amplified. The primer set for the first-round RT-PCR of the TCR CDR3 was HTBI. MiXCR was run by TCRdb on the multiplex PCR reads, yielding one entry per CDR3 protein. The sample holds some 400,000 distinct CDR3 sequences; 19% are singletons and the top ten take 3.5% to 4%. The sequenced sample consisted of blood. All receptors come from a woman between 18 and 29 years old with Graves' hyperthyroidism.

This clonotype was detected many times. The chain couples TRBV11-1 to TRBJ1-2; tentative D call: TRBD1 (6 bases). The V end lost 6 bases, the J end lost 0 bases, and 26 bases lay between the germline ends. Germline V gives CDR1 SGHAT, CDR2 FQDESV (reference sequence). The CDR3 is 19 amino acids. CDR3 nucleotide sequence: TGTGCCAGCAGTTTAAGGGGGTGGGCAGAACCTAAAGCTAACTATGGCTACACCTTC. Its protein is CASSLRGWAEPKANYGYTF.

This clonotype has only a few counts. This chain uses TRBV28 with TRBJ2-7; D is uncertain. Trimming pared 2 bases from V and 2 bases from J, leaving 16 bases between. The CDR3 spans 16 residues. CDR1 and CDR2 (germline): MDHEN, SYDVKM. For the CDR3, the DNA is TGTGCCAGCAGTTTAAGAGCTGGCCTGGGCACCTACGAGCAGTACTTC. Translation: CASSLRAGLGTYEQYF.

This clonotype was observed at least ten times. The chain links TRBV24-1 to TRBJ2-2, with D perhaps TRBD2 (6 bases). V gave up 4 bases and J gave up 0 bases, with 8 bases separating them. The germline V gene has CDR1 KGHDR and CDR2 SFDVKD. This CDR3 has 15 residues. Here the CDR3 DNA reads TGTGCCACCAGTGACTCGGGAGCGAACACCGGGGAGCTGTTTTTT. It translates to CATSDSGANTGELFF.

This clonotype was detected many times. The V gene is TRBV30, the J gene TRBJ1-2, with TRBD1 identical over 7 bases. CDR1 is GTSNPN and CDR2 is SVGIG in the germline V gene (reference sequence). V shed 4 bases, J shed 3 bases, and the junction held 5 bases outside the gene matches. This CDR3 region has 13 residues. CDR3 nucleotide sequence: TGTGCCTGGACTACCGGACAGGACTATGGCTACACCTTC. Translated, it gives CAWTTGQDYGYTF.

This clonotype was seen a handful of times. The chain carries TRBV11-2 and TRBJ1-1; D uncertain. The germline gives CDR1 SGHAT, CDR2 FQNNGV. The germline V and J ends were trimmed by 2 bases and 6 bases, with 16 bases remaining between them. This CDR3 has 15 amino acids. The CDR3 loop is CASSLNFPAEAEAFF. The DNA of the CDR3 is TGTGCCAGCAGCTTAAATTTCCCGGCCGAAGCTGAAGCTTTCTTT.

This chain joins TRBV7-6 and TRBJ1-3, with a tentative D call TRBD1 (6 bases). V gave up 4 bases and J gave up 0 bases, with 22 bases separating them. CDR3 size: 19 residues. Germline assignment: CDR1 SGHVS and CDR2 FNYEAQ. The CDR3 sequence: CASSSGTRIRPYSGNTIYF. The CDR3 region has the DNA TGTGCCAGCAGCTCCGGGACAAGGATTCGCCCTTACTCTGGAAACACCATATATTTT.